The T cell receptor beta chain under discussion was sequenced for a study of T cells in Graves' hyperthyroidism and ophthalmopathy. Researchers amplified the TCR beta CDR3 regions from RNA transcripts. HTBI primers were employed in a first-round RT-PCR of the TCR CDR3. One entry per CDR3 protein results from TCRdb running MiXCR on the multiplex PCR reads. The data show about 420,000 distinct CDR3 sequences, about 15% seen once. This clonotype was counted between two and nine times. The TCR originated in a woman aged 18-35 years with Graves' hyperthyroidism. Sequenced input: blood.

The CDR3 loop is CASSPSTKGMNTEAFF. CDR3 sequence (DNA): TGTGCCAGCAGCCCGTCCACCAAGGGCATGAACACTGAAGCTTTCTTT. J is TRBJ1-1 and V is TRBV7-2; D is uncertain. CDR3 length: 16 amino acids. Germline V gives CDR1 SGHTA, CDR2 FQGNSA. V was clipped by 5 bases and J by 0 bases, with 16 bases between them.